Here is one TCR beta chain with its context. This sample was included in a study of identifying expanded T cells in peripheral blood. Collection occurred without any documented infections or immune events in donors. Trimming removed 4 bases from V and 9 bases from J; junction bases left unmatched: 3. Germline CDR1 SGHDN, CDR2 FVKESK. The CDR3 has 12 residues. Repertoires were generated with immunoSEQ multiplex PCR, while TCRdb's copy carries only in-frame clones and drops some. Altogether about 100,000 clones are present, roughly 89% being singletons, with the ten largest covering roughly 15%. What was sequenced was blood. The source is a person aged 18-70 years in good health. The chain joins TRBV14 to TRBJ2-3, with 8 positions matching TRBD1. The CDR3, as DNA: TGTGCCAGCAGCCGGACAGGGAGGACGCAGTATTTT. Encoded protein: CASSRTGRTQYF.